This T cell receptor beta chain stems from a study of cytomegalovirus exposure and HLA in healthy donors. Study at large: A later analysis reported the 120 or so validation repertoires used the same platform as the 500 to 800 first-cohort repertoires. Study findings and constraints: In vitro experiments confirmed that three CMV-associated chains were specific for CMV antigens. A later analysis found first-cohort TCR clusters tended to co-occur in the 110 or so validation repertoires.

It was the roughly 130-subject validation cohort, separate from the roughly 700-subject first cohort, to which the donors belonged. Of note for this clone: The target antigen is unknown.

The protocol was immunoSEQ multiplex PCR, while the TCRdb copy is restricted to in-frame clones and leaves out a portion. The repertoire has about 170,000 clones, roughly 90% of them found once; the top ten carry 10%. CDR1 is SGDLS and CDR2 is YYNGEE in the germline V gene. This CDR3 comprises 18 residues. V was pared by 1 base and J by 1 base, with 9 bases of the junction left unmatched. The J gene is TRBJ2-1, the V gene TRBV9; 9 nucleotides align to TRBD2. Sequencing used PBMCs. This clonotype was sampled from a woman aged 18-30 years in good health and CMV-seropositive. In DNA form, the CDR3 reads TGTGCCAGCAGCGTATCCGGCGGGAGGGGGGCGTCCTACAATGAGCAGTTCTTC. Its protein product is CASSVSGGRGASYNEQFF.